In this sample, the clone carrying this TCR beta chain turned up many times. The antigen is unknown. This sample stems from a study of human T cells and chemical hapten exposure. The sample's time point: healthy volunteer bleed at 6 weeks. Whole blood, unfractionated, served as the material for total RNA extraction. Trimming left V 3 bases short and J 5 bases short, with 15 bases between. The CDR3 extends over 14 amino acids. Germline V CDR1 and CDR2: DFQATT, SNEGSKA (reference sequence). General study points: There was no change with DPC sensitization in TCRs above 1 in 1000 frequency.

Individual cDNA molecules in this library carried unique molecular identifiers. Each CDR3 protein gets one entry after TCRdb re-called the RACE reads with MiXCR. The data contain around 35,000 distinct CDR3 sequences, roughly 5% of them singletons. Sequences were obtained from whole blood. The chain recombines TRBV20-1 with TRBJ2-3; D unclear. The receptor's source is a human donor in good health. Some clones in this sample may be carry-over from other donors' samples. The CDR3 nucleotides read TGCAGTGCTAGTAGGCGGTCGTGGGGAGATACGCAGTATTTT. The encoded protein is CSASRRSWGDTQYF.